This is a list of T cell receptor beta chains from one sample in a study of human T cells and chemical hapten exposure. TCRdb analysed the RACE reads with MiXCR anew, one entry per CDR3 protein. The profile covers 80,000 or so distinct CDR3 sequences, with around 10% appearing a single time and roughly 4% taken by the ten largest. Sample: whole blood, taken in connection with sensitization to the hapten diphenylcyclopropenone (DPC). The source is a woman aged 45-65 years with alopecia areata. Some clones in this sample may be carry-over from other donors' samples. The CDR3 runs from the conserved cysteine through the conserved F or W. A D gene is named only where the DNA matches it firmly. Some rows mark clone size as missing; the rest say once, few, many or name a class of expanded clone.

V gene: TRBV20-1; D gene: -; J gene: TRBJ1-3; clone size: few; CDR3 protein: CSASPSRAGNTIYF; CDR3 DNA: TGCAGTGCTAGTCCCTCCAGGGCTGGAAACACCATATATTTT
V gene: TRBV20-1; D gene: -; J gene: TRBJ2-3; clone size: many; CDR3 protein: CSASTPPVDTQYF; CDR3 DNA: TGCAGTGCTAGTACCCCCCCGGTAGATACGCAGTATTTT
V gene: TRBV11-2; D gene: -; J gene: TRBJ2-3; clone size: once; CDR3 protein: CASSLQRSTDTQYF; CDR3 DNA: TGTGCCAGCAGCTTACAGAGATCTACGGATACGCAGTATTTT
V gene: TRBV4-3; D gene: -; J gene: TRBJ2-7; clone size: few; CDR3 protein: CASSQDPVSQGGYEQYF; CDR3 DNA: TGCGCCAGCAGCCAAGACCCCGTGTCACAGGGTGGGTACGAGCAGTACTTC
V gene: TRBV19; D gene: TRBD1; J gene: TRBJ2-4; clone size: many; CDR3 protein: CASMRQGAGNIQYF; CDR3 DNA: TGTGCCAGTATGAGACAGGGGGCAGGGAACATTCAGTACTTC
V gene: TRBV29-1; D gene: -; J gene: TRBJ1-4; clone size: -; CDR3 protein: CSVEVRNWQREGPNEKLFF; CDR3 DNA: TGCAGCGTTGAAGTACGAAATTGGCAGAGGGAGGGTCCTAATGAAAAACTGTTTTTT
V gene: TRBV7-3; D gene: -; J gene: TRBJ2-2; clone size: many; CDR3 protein: CASSLPTNTGELFF; CDR3 DNA: TGTGCCAGCAGCTTACCGACGAACACCGGGGAGCTGTTTTTT
V gene: TRBV9; D gene: TRBD1; J gene: TRBJ1-1; clone size: few; CDR3 protein: CASSVVGQGAGNTEAFF; CDR3 DNA: TGTGCCAGCAGCGTAGTAGGACAGGGGGCTGGGAACACTGAAGCTTTCTTT
V gene: TRBV11-2; D gene: -; J gene: TRBJ1-1; clone size: many; CDR3 protein: CASSLRQLNTEAFF; CDR3 DNA: TGTGCCAGCAGCTTACGGCAGTTGAACACTGAAGCTTTCTTT
V gene: TRBV15; D gene: -; J gene: TRBJ1-2; clone size: many; CDR3 protein: CATSRDLGVGGYTF; CDR3 DNA: TGTGCCACCAGCAGAGATCTAGGAGTGGGAGGCTACACCTTC
V gene: TRBV20-1; D gene: -; J gene: TRBJ2-6; clone size: few; CDR3 protein: CSARGGTALSGANVLTF; CDR3 DNA: TGCAGTGCTAGAGGCGGGACAGCCCTCTCTGGGGCCAACGTCCTGACTTTC
V gene: TRBV14; D gene: -; J gene: TRBJ2-5; clone size: many; CDR3 protein: CASSLRIQETQYF; CDR3 DNA: TGTGCCAGCAGCCTCCGCATACAAGAGACCCAGTACTTC
V gene: TRBV7-2; D gene: -; J gene: TRBJ2-2; clone size: once; CDR3 protein: CASSPRRTGELFF; CDR3 DNA: TGTGCCAGCAGCCCCCGCCGAACCGGGGAGCTGTTTTTT
V gene: TRBV28; D gene: TRBD2; J gene: TRBJ2-1; clone size: -; CDR3 protein: CASSSETSGSYNEQFF; CDR3 DNA: TGTGCCAGCAGTTCGGAGACTAGCGGGAGCTACAATGAGCAGTTCTTC
V gene: TRBV5-4; D gene: -; J gene: TRBJ1-2; clone size: many; CDR3 protein: CASSTSASKVYGYTF; CDR3 DNA: TGTGCCAGCAGCACGTCGGCTTCCAAAGTCTATGGCTACACCTTC
V gene: TRBV1; D gene: -; J gene: TRBJ2-1; clone size: -; CDR3 protein: CTSSQLYRGVRANNEQFF; CDR3 DNA: TGCACCAGCAGCCAACTCTACAGGGGGGTAAGAGCTAACAATGAGCAGTTCTTC
V gene: TRBV28; D gene: -; J gene: TRBJ2-1; clone size: -; CDR3 protein: CASRQGRNNEQFF; CDR3 DNA: TGTGCCAGCAGACAGGGACGCAACAATGAGCAGTTCTTC
V gene: TRBV2; D gene: -; J gene: TRBJ1-4; clone size: few; CDR3 protein: CASTLSGLEKLFF; CDR3 DNA: TGTGCCAGCACCCTATCGGGGCTCGAAAAACTGTTTTTT
V gene: TRBV2; D gene: -; J gene: TRBJ1-2; clone size: many; CDR3 protein: CASSDTGGSYGYTF; CDR3 DNA: TGTGCCAGCAGTGACACAGGAGGTTCCTATGGCTACACCTTC
V gene: TRBV7-3; D gene: TRBD1; J gene: TRBJ2-7; clone size: -; CDR3 protein: CASSFTPGQTYEQYF; CDR3 DNA: TGTGCCAGCAGCTTCACACCGGGACAGACCTACGAGCAGTACTTC
V gene: TRBV7-3; D gene: -; J gene: TRBJ1-1; clone size: -; CDR3 protein: CASSDQQNTEAFF; CDR3 DNA: TGTGCCAGCAGCGACCAACAGAACACTGAAGCTTTCTTT
V gene: TRBV27; D gene: TRBD1; J gene: TRBJ2-7; clone size: many; CDR3 protein: CASSLAGTGVFYEQYF; CDR3 DNA: TGTGCCAGCAGTTTAGCAGGAACAGGGGTATTCTACGAGCAGTACTTC
V gene: TRBV6-2/TRBV6-3; D gene: TRBD2; J gene: TRBJ2-3; clone size: -; CDR3 protein: CASSFGLAGSDTQYF; CDR3 DNA: TGTGCCAGCAGTTTTGGACTAGCGGGCTCAGATACGCAGTATTTT
V gene: TRBV6-2/TRBV6-3; D gene: -; J gene: TRBJ1-6; clone size: many; CDR3 protein: CASSYFSSYNSPLHF; CDR3 DNA: TGTGCCAGCAGTTACTTCAGCTCCTATAATTCACCCCTCCACTTT
V gene: TRBV5-6; D gene: -; J gene: TRBJ2-1; clone size: -; CDR3 protein: CASSPSTGERPYNEQFF; CDR3 DNA: TGTGCCAGCAGCCCAAGCACGGGGGAAAGGCCGTACAATGAGCAGTTCTTC
V gene: TRBV25-1; D gene: -; J gene: TRBJ2-7; clone size: -; CDR3 protein: CASSDGGPPREQYF; CDR3 DNA: TGTGCCAGCAGTGATGGAGGGCCCCCGAGGGAGCAGTACTTC
V gene: TRBV20-1; D gene: TRBD1; J gene: TRBJ2-1; clone size: few; CDR3 protein: CSAGDRGGNEQFF; CDR3 DNA: TGCAGTGCTGGGGACAGGGGAGGGAATGAGCAGTTCTTC
V gene: TRBV7-2; D gene: -; J gene: TRBJ2-1; clone size: -; CDR3 protein: CASSLARYNEQFF; CDR3 DNA: TGTGCCAGCAGCTTAGCGCGATACAATGAGCAGTTCTTC
V gene: TRBV29-1; D gene: -; J gene: TRBJ1-2; clone size: many; CDR3 protein: CSVEWFPYGYTF; CDR3 DNA: TGCAGCGTTGAGTGGTTTCCCTATGGCTACACCTTC
V gene: TRBV7-2; D gene: -; J gene: TRBJ2-5; clone size: -; CDR3 protein: CASSPLKSMRETQYF; CDR3 DNA: TGTGCCAGCAGCCCCTTGAAGAGCATGCGAGAGACCCAGTACTTC
V gene: TRBV29-1; D gene: TRBD1; J gene: TRBJ2-1; clone size: -; CDR3 protein: CSVPLPGQGLVQFF; CDR3 DNA: TGCAGCGTTCCCCTCCCGGGACAGGGGCTTGTGCAGTTCTTC
V gene: TRBV27; D gene: -; J gene: TRBJ2-3; clone size: few; CDR3 protein: CASSFADTQYF; CDR3 DNA: TGTGCCAGCAGTTTCGCGGATACGCAGTATTTT
V gene: TRBV6-2/TRBV6-3; D gene: -; J gene: TRBJ1-6; clone size: -; CDR3 protein: CASSYGGSYNSPLHF; CDR3 DNA: TGTGCCAGCAGTTACGGGGGATCCTATAATTCACCCCTCCACTTT
V gene: TRBV18; D gene: TRBD1; J gene: TRBJ1-5; clone size: many; CDR3 protein: CASSLRQGNSNQPQHF; CDR3 DNA: TGTGCCAGCTCACTAAGACAGGGGAATAGCAATCAGCCCCAGCATTTT
V gene: TRBV19; D gene: -; J gene: TRBJ2-7; clone size: -; CDR3 protein: CASSIGGYNSYEQYF; CDR3 DNA: TGTGCCAGTAGTATTGGAGGGTATAATTCCTACGAGCAGTACTTC